The next 26 T cell receptor beta chains were all read from a single sample in a study of siplizumab effects on memory and regulatory T cells. Data came from immunoSEQ multiplex PCR; TCRdb stores just in-frame clones and leaves some out. The sample yields 100,000 or so clones, under 95% seen once. Specimen: CD4+ T cells sorted from blood. These receptors were taken from a human donor in good health.

V usage is TRBV9 and J usage is TRBJ1-3; D is possibly TRBD1 (5 bases). CDR3 length equals 16 residues. V dropped 3 bases and J dropped 4 bases, with 17 bases sitting between them. Germline CDR1 reads SGDLS; CDR2 reads YYNGEE. CDR3: CASSARGDGSGNTIYF. DNA for the CDR3: TGTGCCAGCAGCGCAAGAGGGGATGGATCCGGAAACACCATATATTTT.

There are a few counts of this clone. The chain combines TRBV5-4 with TRBJ1-2; D is undetermined. The CDR3 loop spans 15 amino acids. Germline CDR1 is SGHNT and CDR2 is YYREEE (reference sequence). Trimming took off 0 bases at V and 4 bases at J, with 13 bases between the two ends. CDR3 loop: CASSLETARSYGYTF. The CDR3 DNA reads TGTGCCAGCAGCTTGGAAACCGCAAGAAGCTATGGCTACACCTTC.

The chain has TRBV19 and TRBJ1-4, with 7 bases lining up with TRBD1. The V gene's germline CDR1 is LNHDA and CDR2 SQIVND (reference sequence). The length of the CDR3 is 14 residues. V lost 3 bases, J lost 6 bases, and 4 bases stayed unmatched. Here the CDR3 reads CASSIMDRHEKLFF. CDR3 bases: TGTGCCAGTAGTATCATGGACAGGCATGAAAAACTGTTTTTT.

Points on this clone: At one of its ends the junction is not consistent with the germline gene, which may arise from a read error. The chain combines TRBV4-1 with TRBJ2-1, with D unclear. CDR3 length: 13 amino acids. Germline assignment: CDR1 MGHRA and CDR2 YSYEKL. CDR3 loop: CASSQKTRGPGIF. CDR3 nucleotides: TGCGCCAGCAGCCAAAAGACCAGAGGCCCTGGGATCTTC.

The chain recombines TRBV6-6 with TRBJ1-1; no clear D gene. The CDR3 runs to 11 residues. The germline gives CDR1 MNHNY, CDR2 SVGAGI (reference sequence). The V end was cut by 10 bases, the J end by 3 bases, with 9 bases between. The CDR3 spells CATIRDTEAFF. The CDR3, as DNA: TGTGCCACCATAAGGGACACTGAAGCTTTCTTT.

The J gene is TRBJ2-2, the V gene TRBV4-1; possibly TRBD2 for D (6 bases). V was shortened by 4 bases and J by 6 bases, with 12 bases between the two germline ends. This CDR3 has 14 residues. The V gene's germline CDR1 is MGHRA and CDR2 YSYEKL. The CDR3 nucleotides are TGCGCCAGCAGCCGATTCGGAGGGGCCGGGGAGCTGTTTTTT. Translating gives CASSRFGGAGELFF.

This clone came up once. The chain employs TRBV6-6 and TRBJ2-2; TRBD1 or TRBD2 may be the D gene (6 bases each). The germline V gene encodes CDR1 MNHNY and CDR2 SVGAGI (reference sequence). The CDR3 runs to 16 residues. V lost 2 bases to trimming and J lost 6 bases, with 16 bases between them. The CDR3 bases are TGTGCCAGCAGTTACCCCCGAGGGGGGCGGTCCGGGGAGCTGTTTTTT. It codes for CASSYPRGGRSGELFF.

The chain carries TRBV9 and TRBJ2-5; tentatively, D is TRBD1 (5 bases). V gave up 5 bases and J gave up 4 bases, with 12 bases separating them. The CDR3 loop spans 13 amino acids. Germline V gene lookup returns CDR1 SGDLS and CDR2 YYNGEE. The DNA for the CDR3 is TGTGCCAGCAGTGTTACAGGTCCAGAGACCCAGTACTTC. It specifies CASSVTGPETQYF.

The V call is TRBV6-1, the J call TRBJ1-5; D is undetermined. The germline V and J ends were trimmed by 5 bases and 5 bases, with 13 bases remaining between them. CDR1 is MNHNS and CDR2 is SASEGT in the germline V gene. This CDR3 has 14 residues. CDR3: CASSPETDHQPQHF. The CDR3 coding sequence is TGTGCCAGCAGTCCAGAAACTGATCATCAGCCCCAGCATTTT.

The chain employs TRBV7-2 and TRBJ2-3; 8 bases map to TRBD1. Germline CDR1 reads SGHTA; CDR2 reads FQGNSA. The V gene end was trimmed by 5 bases and the J gene end by 4 bases; junction bases not matched to a gene: 5. The CDR3 covers 14 residues. The CDR3 loop reads CASSRTGYPDTQYF. CDR3 sequence (DNA): TGTGCCAGCAGCCGGACAGGGTATCCAGATACGCAGTATTTT.

Remarks on this clone: The same CDR3 also results from other DNA sequences found in this sample. The chain links TRBV18 to TRBJ2-5; D unresolved. Germline CDR1 KGHSH, CDR2 LQKENI. Trimming pared 3 bases from V and 1 base from J, leaving 0 bases between. The CDR3 consists of 11 residues. The CDR3 DNA sequence: TGTGCCAGCTCACCCCAAGAGACCCAGTACTTC. Encoded protein: CASSPQETQYF. Filled out from reference TRBV18 and TRBJ2-5, the complete variable domain reads NAGVMQNPRHLVRRRGQEARLRCSPMKGHSHVYWYRQLPEEGLKFMVYLQKENIIDESGMPKERFSAEFPKEGPSILRIQQVVRGDSAAYFCASSPQETQYFGPGTRLLVL.

This chain links TRBV30 with TRBJ2-1; D perhaps matches TRBD2 (6 bases). Trimming pared 3 bases from V and 7 bases from J, leaving 16 bases between. From germline, CDR1 is GTSNPN and CDR2 SVGIG (reference sequence). This CDR3 is built from 14 residues. CDR3 in amino acids: CAWREGLARNEQFF. The CDR3 nucleotides are TGTGCCTGGAGGGAGGGACTGGCCCGGAATGAGCAGTTCTTC.

The J gene is TRBJ2-5, the V gene TRBV4-2; D remains ambiguous. Germline V gene sequence: CDR1 LGHNA, CDR2 YNFKEQ. V was trimmed by 0 bases and J by 5 bases, leaving 13 bases between them. The CDR3 extends over 15 amino acids. The DNA for the CDR3 is TGTGCCAGCAGCCAAGATCTCCGCAAAGGGGAGACCCAGTACTTC. Protein: CASSQDLRKGETQYF.

Written as DNA, the CDR3 is TGCGCCAGCAGCCTTGGGACGGTGAATTCACCCCTCCACTTT. Translating gives CASSLGTVNSPLHF. The genes are TRBV10-1 and TRBJ1-6; D might be TRBD1 (5 bases). CDR1 and CDR2 from the germline V gene are WNHNN and SYGVQD (reference sequence). This CDR3 is built from 14 residues. Deletions cut 6 bases from V and 7 bases from J, with 13 bases between.

The chain combines TRBV20-1 with TRBJ1-2; D is perhaps TRBD1 (5 bases). Per germline, CDR1 DFQATT and CDR2 SNEGSKA (reference sequence). The CDR3 has 11 amino acids. V lost 3 bases, J lost 6 bases, and 8 bases lay in between. The CDR3 is CSARGVHGYTF. The CDR3 bases are TGCAGTGCTAGGGGGGTGCATGGCTACACCTTC.

The gene calls are TRBV7-2 and TRBJ2-7, with 9 bases fitting TRBD2. V dropped 5 bases and J dropped 7; count of bases not matched to a gene: 15. Looked up from germline, CDR1 is SGHTA and CDR2 is FQGNSA. The CDR3 runs to 16 residues. The CDR3 reads CASSLGLLAGVGEQYF. CDR3 nucleotides: TGTGCCAGCAGCCTAGGCCTTTTAGCGGGAGTGGGGGAGCAGTACTTC.

This clone occurred once. The chain carries TRBV5-1 and TRBJ1-6; 8 positions agree with TRBD1. Germline CDR1 SGHRS, CDR2 YFSETQ. V lost 4 bases, J lost 4 bases, and 4 bases stayed unmatched. This CDR3 has 15 residues. CDR3 DNA sequence: TGCGCCAGCAGCCAGGGGGCCGAATATAATTCACCCCTCCACTTT. Its translation is CASSQGAEYNSPLHF. Looking up the rest from reference TRBV5-1 and TRBJ1-6 gives the full variable domain: KAGVTQTPRYLIKTRGQQVTLSCSPISGHRSVSWYQQTPGQGLQFLFEYFSETQRNKGNFPGRFSGRQFSNSRSEMNVSTLELGDSALYLCASSQGAEYNSPLHFGNGTRLTVT.

CDR3 region: CSVAGGLALSYEQYF. The CDR3 DNA reads TGCAGCGTTGCGGGGGGACTAGCGTTGTCCTACGAGCAGTACTTC. The V call is TRBV29-1, the J call TRBJ2-7; 10 bases line up with TRBD2. Germline values: CDR1 SQVTM, CDR2 ANQGSEA. The CDR3 is 15 amino acids. The V gene end was trimmed by 4 bases and the J gene end by 1 base; junction bases not matched to a gene: 7.

The rearrangement joins TRBV27 to TRBJ1-2; D is undetermined. This CDR3 has 14 residues. Germline assignment: CDR1 MNHEY and CDR2 SMNVEV (reference sequence). V lost 6 bases and J 2 bases, leaving 13 bases between the germline ends. The CDR3 region is CASSYRAQNYGYTF. In nucleotides, the CDR3 is TGTGCCAGCAGCTATCGGGCGCAGAACTATGGCTACACCTTC.

The chain carries TRBV7-3 and TRBJ2-1; 8 bases align to TRBD1. V lost 6 bases to trimming and J lost 6 bases; unmatched junction nucleotides: 1. The CDR3 runs to 12 residues. Looked up from germline, CDR1 is SGHTA and CDR2 is FQGTGA. CDR3 loop: CASRGTGNEQFF. Here the CDR3 DNA reads TGTGCCAGCAGGGGGACAGGCAATGAGCAGTTCTTC.

This clone showed up many times. This CDR3 reads CALGRSYGYTF. Here the CDR3 DNA reads TGTGCCCTCGGGCGGAGCTATGGCTACACCTTC. The chain uses TRBV6-5 and TRBJ1-2; D unclear. The CDR3 is 11 residues long. Germline CDR1 reads MNHEY; CDR2 reads SVGAGI. V was cut by 11 bases and J by 4 bases, with 11 bases left in between.

This chain uses TRBV5-1 with TRBJ1-1, with a tentative D call TRBD1 (6 bases). Trimming took 4 bases from V and 10 from J, leaving 20 bases between them. Germline lookup yields CDR1 SGHRS and CDR2 YFSETQ. The CDR3 spans 14 residues. The CDR3 bases are TGCGCCAGCAGCGCTGGACAGACGACTGATGGAGCTTTCTTT. This gives the protein CASSAGQTTDGAFF.

The chain is built from TRBV11-2 and TRBJ1-3; the match to TRBD1 covers 8 bases. Germline CDR1 and CDR2: SGHAT and FQNNGV. Trimming took 5 bases from V and 2 from J; bases not matched to a gene: 5. The CDR3 totals 15 residues. Here the CDR3 DNA reads TGTGCCAGCAGCCTTAGGACAGGGACTGGAAACACCATATATTTT. Its translation: CASSLRTGTGNTIYF.

This clone was picked up a small number of times. The rearrangement joins TRBV7-9 to TRBJ1-2; no clear D gene. Per the germline V gene, CDR1 is SEHNR and CDR2 is FQNEAQ (reference sequence). The CDR3 consists of 12 residues. Trimming removed 5 bases at V and 12 bases at J, with 16 bases between. CDR3 sequence (DNA): TGTGCCAGCAGCCTCGATCGGGGTGTAGACACCTTC. Its protein is CASSLDRGVDTF.

CDR3 protein: CASRRGVATNEKLFF. CDR3 in DNA: TGTGCCAGCAGACGGGGGGTTGCAACTAATGAAAAACTGTTTTTT. The chain recombines TRBV6-5 with TRBJ1-4, with D maybe TRBD1 (5 bases). The V end lost 6 bases, the J end lost 0 bases, and 11 bases lay between the germline ends. The CDR3 runs to 15 residues. Germline V gene data show CDR1 as MNHEY and CDR2 as SVGAGI.

This clone was seen just once. V usage is TRBV7-6 and J usage is TRBJ1-2; D not certain. This CDR3 is built from 17 residues. Per the germline V gene, CDR1 is SGHVS and CDR2 is FNYEAQ. V lost 1 base and J 5 bases, leaving 20 bases between the germline ends. In DNA, the CDR3 is TGTGCCAGCAGCTTAGGGGCTACCGGAGTGAACTCTTATGGCTACACCTTC. As protein: CASSLGATGVNSYGYTF. Drawing the rest from reference TRBV7-6 and TRBJ1-2, the complete variable domain is GAGVSQSPRYKVTKRGQDVALRCDPISGHVSLYWYRQALGQGPEFLTYFNYEAQQDKSGLPNDRFSAERPEGSISTLTIQRTEQRDSAMYRCASSLGATGVNSYGYTFGSGTRLTVV.